These T cell receptor beta chains were read from a single sample in a study of cytomegalovirus exposure and HLA in healthy donors. TCRdb's copy holds only in-frame clones and misses some; the assay was immunoSEQ multiplex PCR. The data show 20,000 to 25,000 clones, roughly 80% seen once. Material: PBMCs. The receptor set was obtained from a man between 60 and 70 years old in good health and CMV-seronegative. The CDR3 runs from the conserved cysteine through the conserved F or W. The D gene is left open where the match is weak.

j_call d_call v_call cdr3_aa cdr3_nt
TRBJ1-1 . TRBV4-1 CASSQGSMNTEAFF TGCGCCAGCAGCCAAGGCAGTATGAACACTGAAGCTTTCTTT
TRBJ2-1 TRBD2 TRBV7-9 CASRKAGTSGYNEQFF TGTGCCAGCAGGAAAGCCGGGACTAGCGGTTACAATGAGCAGTTCTTC
TRBJ2-7 TRBD1 TRBV6-1 CASSEEGASRYEQYF TGTGCCAGCAGTGAAGAGGGGGCTTCGCGCTACGAGCAGTACTTC
TRBJ2-3 TRBD2 TRBV7-3 CASSPGLAGHTDTQYF TGTGCCAGCAGCCCGGGACTAGCGGGCCACACAGATACGCAGTATTTT
TRBJ2-6 . TRBV28 CASSLRGGRRISGANVLTF TGTGCCAGCAGTTTAAGGGGGGGACGGAGAATCTCTGGGGCCAACGTCCTGACTTTC
TRBJ1-2 TRBD1 TRBV25-1 CASSEQGVFYGYTF TGTGCCAGCAGTGAACAGGGGGTGTTCTATGGCTACACCTTC
TRBJ2-7 . TRBV29-1 CSVGQGGEQYF TGCAGCGTTGGACAGGGAGGCGAGCAGTACTTC
TRBJ2-3 . TRBV7-3 CASSLTFSDTQYF TGTGCCAGCAGCCTAACCTTTTCCGATACGCAGTATTTT
TRBJ1-1 TRBD1 TRBV9 CASSPLTGTNTEAFF TGTGCCAGCAGCCCCCTGACAGGGACGAACACTGAAGCTTTCTTT
TRBJ2-7 . TRBV5-1 CASKNRDTSYEQYF TGCGCCAGCAAGAATAGGGACACCTCCTACGAGCAGTACTTC
TRBJ2-7 TRBD1 TRBV7-9 CASSSNRDRIAGEQYF TGTGCCAGCAGCTCAAACCGGGACAGGATCGCCGGCGAGCAGTACTTC
TRBJ2-1 TRBD2 TRBV6-5 CASKGLAVYNEQFF TGTGCCAGCAAAGGACTAGCGGTATACAATGAGCAGTTCTTC
TRBJ2-6 . TRBV9 CASSVGRAGANVLTF TGTGCCAGCAGCGTAGGGAGGGCTGGGGCCAACGTCCTGACTTTC
TRBJ2-3 . TRBV5-6 CASSLERALRSDTQYF TGTGCCAGCAGCTTAGAGCGGGCCCTAAGGAGCGATACGCAGTATTTT
TRBJ2-2 TRBD1 TRBV5-1 CASSSRQGADGELFF TGCGCCAGCAGCTCAAGACAGGGGGCCGACGGGGAGCTGTTTTTT
TRBJ2-7 . TRBV5-1 CASSLGGARSYEQYF TGCGCCAGCAGCTTGGGCGGGGCCAGGTCCTACGAGCAGTACTTC
TRBJ2-5 . TRBV18 CASSPNQQETQYF TGTGCCAGCTCACCCAACCAGCAAGAGACCCAGTACTTC